These 6 T cell receptor beta chains were all obtained from the same sample, sequenced in a study of lymphopenia after photon versus proton radiotherapy. Repertoires were generated with immunoSEQ multiplex PCR, while TCRdb's copy carries only in-frame clones and drops some. The sample records tens of thousands of clones, around 86% being singletons. The sample consisted of peripheral blood, taken from a patient treated with proton-based radiotherapy. The source is an elderly man with esophageal cancer.

The rearrangement joins TRBV6-5 to TRBJ2-7, with 7 bases identical to TRBD2. Germline V lookup: CDR1 MNHEY, CDR2 SVGAGI. This CDR3 contains 14 residues. Trimming took 6 bases from V and 3 from J; bases not matched to a gene: 8. In DNA form, the CDR3 reads TGTGCCAGCAGCCGACGGACTAGTAGCTACGAGCAGTACTTC. Amino acids: CASSRRTSSYEQYF.

J is TRBJ1-5 and V is TRBV4-1; D is unclear. The germline V gene has CDR1 MGHRA and CDR2 YSYEKL. The CDR3 is made up of 15 amino acids. Trimming took 1 base from V and 4 from J, leaving 11 bases between them. The CDR3 here is CASSQVSESNQPQHF. The DNA for the CDR3 is TGCGCCAGCAGCCAAGTCTCGGAATCGAATCAGCCCCAGCATTTT.

The chain carries TRBV5-5 and TRBJ2-3; 7 bases align to TRBD2. Germline V gene lookup returns CDR1 SGHKS and CDR2 YYEKEE (reference sequence). J was trimmed by 2 bases and V by 0 bases; bases with no gene match: 3. CDR3 length equals 15 residues. DNA of the CDR3: TGTGCCAGCAGCTTGGGTCTAGCGGACACAGATACGCAGTATTTT. It codes for CASSLGLADTDTQYF.

The chain combines TRBV10-3 with TRBJ1-1; 10 bases fit TRBD1. V lost 6 bases and J lost 8; bases outside the gene matches: 3. The CDR3 is 12 residues long. CDR1 is ENHRY and CDR2 is SYGVKD in the germline V gene. The CDR3 is CAISLGQGEAFF. The CDR3, as DNA: TGTGCCATCAGCCTGGGACAGGGGGAAGCTTTCTTT.

The chain is built from TRBV4-2 and TRBJ2-6, with D possibly TRBD1 on 6 matching bases. The CDR3 extends over 18 amino acids. V lost 3 bases and J 2 bases, leaving 17 bases between the germline ends. Per the germline V gene, CDR1 is LGHNA and CDR2 is YNFKEQ. CDR3: CASSHLIQGGAGANVLTF. The DNA for the CDR3 is TGTGCCAGCAGCCATCTCATACAAGGGGGTGCTGGGGCCAACGTCCTGACTTTC.

This clone was seen a few times. The chain carries TRBV6-1 and TRBJ1-2; D is possibly TRBD1 (5 bases). Trimming left V 6 bases short and J 5 bases short, with 13 bases between. This CDR3 has 13 amino acids. Germline loops: CDR1 MNHNS, CDR2 SASEGT. CDR3 residues: CASRVEGSYGYTF. CDR3 sequence (DNA): TGTGCCAGCAGGGTTGAGGGGTCGTATGGCTACACCTTC.